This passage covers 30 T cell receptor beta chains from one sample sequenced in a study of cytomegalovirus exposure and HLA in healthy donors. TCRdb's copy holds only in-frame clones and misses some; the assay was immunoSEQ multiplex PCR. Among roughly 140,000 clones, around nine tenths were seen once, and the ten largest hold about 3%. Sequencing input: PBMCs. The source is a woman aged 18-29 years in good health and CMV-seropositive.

The CDR3 DNA reads TGTGCCAGCAGCTCCCCCACAGGGGGCGCGGGGCAAGAGACCCAGTACTTC. It encodes CASSSPTGGAGQETQYF. The V call is TRBV28, the J call TRBJ2-5, with 9 positions matching TRBD1. Trimming at V came to 6 bases and at J to 2 bases, leaving 13 bases not matched to a gene. The length of the CDR3 is 17 residues. Germline V gives CDR1 MDHEN, CDR2 SYDVKM.

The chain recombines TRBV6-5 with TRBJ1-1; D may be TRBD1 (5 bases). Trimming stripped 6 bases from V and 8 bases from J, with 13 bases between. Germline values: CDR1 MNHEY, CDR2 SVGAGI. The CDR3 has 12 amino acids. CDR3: CASSPRPGEAFF. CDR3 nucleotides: TGTGCCAGCAGCCCCCGGCCAGGGGAAGCTTTCTTT.

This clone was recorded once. CDR3 in amino acids: CASSGSFGIAGGVTYF. The CDR3 coding sequence is TGCGCCAGCAGTGGATCGTTTGGGATAGCGGGGGGAGTTACCTACTTC. The rearrangement uses TRBV10-1 and TRBJ2-7; 10 nucleotides match TRBD2. CDR1 WNHNN and CDR2 SYGVQD come from the germline V gene (reference sequence). V lost 4 bases, J lost 13 bases, and 19 bases stayed unmatched. The CDR3 runs 16 residues.

In nucleotides, the CDR3 is TGTGCCACCAGAAACAACGCAAGACTAGCGGGACAAGAGACCCAGTACTTC. Amino acids: CATRNNARLAGQETQYF. The chain links TRBV15 to TRBJ2-5; TRBD2 aligns across 11 bases. The CDR3 sequence is 17 residues long. From germline, CDR1 is LNHNV and CDR2 YYDKDF (reference sequence). V was clipped by 6 bases and J by 2 bases; unmatched bases: 11. Looking up the rest from reference TRBV15 and TRBJ2-5 gives the full variable domain: DAMVIQNPRYQVTQFGKPVTLSCSQTLNHNVMYWYQQKSSQAPKLLFHYYDKDFNNEADTPDNFQSRRPNTSFCFLDIRSPGLGDTAMYLCATRNNARLAGQETQYFGPGTRLLVL.

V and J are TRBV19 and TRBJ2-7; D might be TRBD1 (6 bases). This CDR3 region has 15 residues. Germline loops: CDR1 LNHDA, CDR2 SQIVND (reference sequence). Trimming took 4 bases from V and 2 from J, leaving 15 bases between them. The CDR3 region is CASSTAGTLTYEQYF. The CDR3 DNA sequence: TGTGCCAGTAGTACGGCCGGGACACTTACCTACGAGCAGTACTTC.

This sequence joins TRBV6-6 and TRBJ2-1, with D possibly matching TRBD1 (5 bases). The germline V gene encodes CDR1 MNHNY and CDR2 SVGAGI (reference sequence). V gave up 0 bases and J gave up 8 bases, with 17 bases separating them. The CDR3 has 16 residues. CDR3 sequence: CASSYSDGQGLHEQFF. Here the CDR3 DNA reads TGTGCCAGCAGTTACTCGGACGGCCAGGGCCTTCATGAGCAGTTCTTC.

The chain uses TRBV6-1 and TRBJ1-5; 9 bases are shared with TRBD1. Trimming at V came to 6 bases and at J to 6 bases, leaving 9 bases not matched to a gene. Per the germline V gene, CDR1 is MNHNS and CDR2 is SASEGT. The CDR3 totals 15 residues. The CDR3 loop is CASSLKQGAVQPQHF. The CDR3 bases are TGTGCCAGCAGCCTGAAACAGGGGGCTGTTCAGCCCCAGCATTTT.

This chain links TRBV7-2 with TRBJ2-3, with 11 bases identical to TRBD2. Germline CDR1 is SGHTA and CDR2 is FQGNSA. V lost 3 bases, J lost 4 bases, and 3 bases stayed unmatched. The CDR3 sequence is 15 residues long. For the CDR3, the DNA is TGTGCCAGCAGCTTCGTAGCGGGAGGGGCAGATACGCAGTATTTT. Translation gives CASSFVAGGADTQYF.

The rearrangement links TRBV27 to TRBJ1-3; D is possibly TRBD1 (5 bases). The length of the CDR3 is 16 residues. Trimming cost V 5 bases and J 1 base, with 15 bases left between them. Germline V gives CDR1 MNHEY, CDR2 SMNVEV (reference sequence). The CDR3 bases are TGTGCCAGCAGTGACAACCCCCAGGGTTCTGGAAACACCATATATTTT. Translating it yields CASSDNPQGSGNTIYF.

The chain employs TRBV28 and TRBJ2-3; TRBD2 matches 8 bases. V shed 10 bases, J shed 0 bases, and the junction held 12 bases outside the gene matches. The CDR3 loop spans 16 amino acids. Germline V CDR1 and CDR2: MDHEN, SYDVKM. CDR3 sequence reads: CATGNREGGSTDTQYF. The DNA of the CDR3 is TGTGCCACTGGAAACCGGGAGGGGGGTAGCACAGATACGCAGTATTTT.

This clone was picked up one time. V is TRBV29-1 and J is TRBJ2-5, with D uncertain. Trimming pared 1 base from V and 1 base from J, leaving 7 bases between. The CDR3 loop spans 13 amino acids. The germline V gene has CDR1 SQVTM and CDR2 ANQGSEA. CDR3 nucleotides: TGCAGCGTTGAAGGCCAGGCCCAAGAGACCCAGTACTTC. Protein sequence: CSVEGQAQETQYF.

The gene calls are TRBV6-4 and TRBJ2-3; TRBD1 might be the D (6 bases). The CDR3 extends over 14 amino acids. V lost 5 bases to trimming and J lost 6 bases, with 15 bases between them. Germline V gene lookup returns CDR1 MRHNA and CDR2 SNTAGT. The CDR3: CASSPQQGADTQYF. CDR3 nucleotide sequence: TGTGCCAGCAGTCCCCAACAGGGTGCGGATACGCAGTATTTT.

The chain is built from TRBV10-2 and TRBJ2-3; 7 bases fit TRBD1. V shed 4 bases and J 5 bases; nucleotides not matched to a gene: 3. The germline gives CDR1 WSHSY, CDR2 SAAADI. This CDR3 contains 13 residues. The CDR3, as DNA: TGCGCCAGCAGTGGGCAGGGGGTAGATACGCAGTATTTT. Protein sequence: CASSGQGVDTQYF.

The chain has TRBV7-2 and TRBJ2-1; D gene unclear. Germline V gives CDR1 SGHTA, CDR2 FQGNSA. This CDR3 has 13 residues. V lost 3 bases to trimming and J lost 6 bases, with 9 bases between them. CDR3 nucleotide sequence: TGTGCCAGCAGCTTGTTCGGTGCCAATGAGCAGTTCTTC. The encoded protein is CASSLFGANEQFF. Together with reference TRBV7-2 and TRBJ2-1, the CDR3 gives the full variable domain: GAGVSQSPSNKVTEKGKDVELRCDPISGHTALYWYRQSLGQGLEFLIYFQGNSAPDKSGLPSDRFSAERTGGSVSTLTIQRTQQEDSAVYLCASSLFGANEQFFGPGTRLTVL.

CDR3 in DNA: TGTGCCTGGAGCGCGGGACAGGGTGGAAAGACCCAGTACTTC. This encodes CAWSAGQGGKTQYF. The chain has TRBV30 and TRBJ2-5; 9 nucleotides align to TRBD1. Germline V gene data show CDR1 as GTSNPN and CDR2 as SVGIG (reference sequence). CDR3 length: 14 amino acids. Trimming at V came to 3 bases and at J to 6 bases, leaving 8 bases not matched to a gene.

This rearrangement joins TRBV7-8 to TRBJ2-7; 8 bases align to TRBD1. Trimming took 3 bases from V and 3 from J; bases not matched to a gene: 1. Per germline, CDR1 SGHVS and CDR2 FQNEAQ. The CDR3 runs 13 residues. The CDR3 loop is CASSLDRVYEQYF. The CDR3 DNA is TGTGCCAGCAGCTTGGACAGGGTCTACGAGCAGTACTTC.

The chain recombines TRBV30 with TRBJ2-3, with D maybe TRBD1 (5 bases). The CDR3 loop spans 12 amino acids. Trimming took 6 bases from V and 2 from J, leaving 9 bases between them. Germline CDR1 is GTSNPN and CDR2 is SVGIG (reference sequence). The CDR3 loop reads CACGQFTDTQYF. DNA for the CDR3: TGTGCCTGCGGACAATTCACAGATACGCAGTATTTT.

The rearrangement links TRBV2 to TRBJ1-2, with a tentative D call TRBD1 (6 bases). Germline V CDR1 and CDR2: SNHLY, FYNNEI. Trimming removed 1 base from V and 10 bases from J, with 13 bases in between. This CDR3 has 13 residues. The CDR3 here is CASSEDRDTSYTF. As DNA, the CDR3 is TGTGCCAGCAGTGAAGACAGGGATACTTCCTACACCTTC.

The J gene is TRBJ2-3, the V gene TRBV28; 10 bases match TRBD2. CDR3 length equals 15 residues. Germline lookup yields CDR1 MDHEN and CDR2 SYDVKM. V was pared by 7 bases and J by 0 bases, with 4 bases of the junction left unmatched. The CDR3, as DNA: TGTGCCAGCATCACTAGCGGGATTAGCACAGATACGCAGTATTTT. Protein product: CASITSGISTDTQYF.

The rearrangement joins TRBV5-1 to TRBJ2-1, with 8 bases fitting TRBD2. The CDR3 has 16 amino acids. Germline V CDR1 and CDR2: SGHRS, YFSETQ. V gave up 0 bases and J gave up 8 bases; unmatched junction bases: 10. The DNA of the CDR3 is TGCGCCAGCAGCTTGGCCACTAGCGGACCCACGGATGAGCAGTTCTTC. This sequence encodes CASSLATSGPTDEQFF. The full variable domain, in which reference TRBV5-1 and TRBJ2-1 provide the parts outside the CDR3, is KAGVTQTPRYLIKTRGQQVTLSCSPISGHRSVSWYQQTPGQGLQFLFEYFSETQRNKGNFPGRFSGRQFSNSRSEMNVSTLELGDSALYLCASSLATSGPTDEQFFGPGTRLTVL.

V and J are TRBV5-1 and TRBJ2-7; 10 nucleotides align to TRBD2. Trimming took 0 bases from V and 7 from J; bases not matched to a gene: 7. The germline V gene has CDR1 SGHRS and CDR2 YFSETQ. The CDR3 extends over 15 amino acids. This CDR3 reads CASSLVTSGTGEQYF. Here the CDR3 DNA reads TGCGCCAGCAGCTTGGTAACTAGCGGGACGGGGGAGCAGTACTTC.

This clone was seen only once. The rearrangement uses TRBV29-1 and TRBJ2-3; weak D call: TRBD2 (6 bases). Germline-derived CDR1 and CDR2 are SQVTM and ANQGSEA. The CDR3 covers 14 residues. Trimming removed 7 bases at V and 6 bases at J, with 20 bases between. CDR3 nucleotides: TGCAGCGCCTCGGCATACGGGAGTGGGGATACGCAGTATTTT. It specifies CSASAYGSGDTQYF.

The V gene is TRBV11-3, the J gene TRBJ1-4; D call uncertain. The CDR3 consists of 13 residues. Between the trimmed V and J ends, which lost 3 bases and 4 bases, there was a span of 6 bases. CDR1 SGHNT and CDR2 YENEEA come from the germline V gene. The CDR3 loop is CASSFNINEKLFF. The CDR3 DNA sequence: TGTGCCAGCAGCTTCAACATTAATGAAAAACTGTTTTTT. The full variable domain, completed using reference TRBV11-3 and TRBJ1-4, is EAGVVQSPRYKIIEKKQPVAFWCNPISGHNTLYWYLQNLGQGPELLIRYENEEAVDDSQLPKDRFSAERLKGVDSTLKIQPAELGDSAVYLCASSFNINEKLFFGSGTQLSVL.

The DNA for the CDR3 is TGTGCCAGCAGTTTAGGCAGCACAGATACGCAGTATTTT. Translating gives CASSLGSTDTQYF. The J gene is TRBJ2-3, the V gene TRBV27, with unresolved D. Germline CDR1 reads MNHEY; CDR2 reads SMNVEV (reference sequence). Trimming pared 2 bases from V and 0 bases from J, leaving 3 bases between. The CDR3 totals 13 residues.

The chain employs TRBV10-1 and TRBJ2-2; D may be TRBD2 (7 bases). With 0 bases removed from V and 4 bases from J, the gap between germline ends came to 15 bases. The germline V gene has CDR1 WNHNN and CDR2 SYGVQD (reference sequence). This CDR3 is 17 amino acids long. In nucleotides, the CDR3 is TGCGCCAGCAGTGAGTCAGGGGGGGCAGCGCTCACCGGGGAGCTGTTTTTT. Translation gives CASSESGGAALTGELFF.

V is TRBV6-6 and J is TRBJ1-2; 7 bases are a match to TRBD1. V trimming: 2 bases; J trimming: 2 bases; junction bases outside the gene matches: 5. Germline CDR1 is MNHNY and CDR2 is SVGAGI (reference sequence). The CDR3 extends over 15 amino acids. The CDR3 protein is CASSYGTGQNYGYTF. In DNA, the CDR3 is TGTGCCAGCAGTTACGGTACGGGACAGAACTATGGCTACACCTTC.

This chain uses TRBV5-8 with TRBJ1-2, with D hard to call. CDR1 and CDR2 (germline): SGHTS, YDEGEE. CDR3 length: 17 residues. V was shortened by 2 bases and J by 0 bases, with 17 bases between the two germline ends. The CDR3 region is CASSFQILRQPNYGYTF. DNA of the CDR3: TGTGCCAGCAGCTTTCAGATTCTTAGACAACCTAACTATGGCTACACCTTC.

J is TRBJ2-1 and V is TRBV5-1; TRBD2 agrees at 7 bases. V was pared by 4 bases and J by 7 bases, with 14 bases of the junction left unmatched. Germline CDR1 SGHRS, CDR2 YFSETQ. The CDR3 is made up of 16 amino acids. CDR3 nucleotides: TGCGCCAGCAGCGCGTCCTCGGCGGGAGCTCATAATGAGCAGTTCTTC. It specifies CASSASSAGAHNEQFF.

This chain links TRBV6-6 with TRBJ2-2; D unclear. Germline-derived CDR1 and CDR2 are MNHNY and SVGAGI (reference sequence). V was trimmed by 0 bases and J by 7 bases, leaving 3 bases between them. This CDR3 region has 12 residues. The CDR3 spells CASSYSRGELFF. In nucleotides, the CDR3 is TGTGCCAGCAGTTACTCTCGCGGGGAGCTGTTTTTT.

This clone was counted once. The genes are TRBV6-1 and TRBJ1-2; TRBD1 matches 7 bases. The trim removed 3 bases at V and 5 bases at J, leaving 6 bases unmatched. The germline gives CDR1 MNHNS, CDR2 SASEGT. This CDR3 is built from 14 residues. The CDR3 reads CASSEGQQNYGYTF. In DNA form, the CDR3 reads TGTGCCAGCAGTGAGGGACAGCAGAATTATGGCTACACCTTC.